This is a list of T cell receptor beta chains from one sample in a study of T cell repertoires in cytomegalovirus infection. One entry per CDR3 protein, called by TCRdb with MiXCR from the reads. The sample lists roughly 630,000 distinct CDR3 sequences; 20% to 30% were seen once. The sequenced material came from CD8+ T cells from PBMCs. The receptor set was obtained from a human donor in good health (CMV status not recorded). Some clones in this sample may be carry-over from other donors' samples. Each CDR3 is given with its conserved first and last residue. Each record gives: clone size, V gene, J gene, D gene, CDR3 length, CDR3 protein, CDR3 DNA. A D gene is named only where the DNA matches it firmly. Where a row states a size, it is once, few, many or the class of an expanded clone; other rows omit it.

abundance: many; v_gene: TRBV12-3/TRBV12-4; j_gene: TRBJ1-2; d_gene: TRBD1; len: 14; CDR3aa: CASSPQGADHGYTF; CDR3nt: TGTGCCAGCAGTCCACAGGGGGCGGATCATGGCTACACCTTC
abundance: NA; v_gene: TRBV7-9; j_gene: TRBJ2-7; d_gene: TRBD1; len: 13; CDR3aa: CASTGQQGYEQYF; CDR3nt: TGTGCCAGCACGGGACAGCAGGGGTACGAGCAGTACTTC
abundance: few; v_gene: TRBV6-2/TRBV6-3; j_gene: TRBJ1-5; d_gene: NA; len: 14; CDR3aa: CASTQGYGNQPQHF; CDR3nt: TGTGCCAGCACACAGGGTTATGGCAATCAGCCCCAGCATTTT
abundance: NA; v_gene: TRBV10-3; j_gene: TRBJ2-7; d_gene: TRBD1; len: 15; CDR3aa: CAISESVTGRYEQYF; CDR3nt: TGTGCCATCAGTGAGTCGGTGACAGGGCGGTACGAGCAGTACTTC
abundance: NA; v_gene: TRBV20-1; j_gene: TRBJ1-2; d_gene: NA; len: 13; CDR3aa: CSAHTGRDYGYTF; CDR3nt: TGCAGTGCCCATACCGGCCGGGACTATGGCTACACCTTC
abundance: few; v_gene: TRBV19; j_gene: TRBJ2-7; d_gene: NA; len: 13; CDR3aa: CASSMSRTYEQYF; CDR3nt: TGTGCCAGTAGTATGAGCCGCACCTACGAGCAGTACTTC
abundance: many; v_gene: TRBV7-9; j_gene: TRBJ2-7; d_gene: NA; len: 14; CDR3aa: CASSLAGTDYEQYF; CDR3nt: TGTGCCAGCAGCTTAGCCGGGACTGACTACGAGCAGTACTTC
abundance: NA; v_gene: TRBV5-1; j_gene: TRBJ2-1; d_gene: TRBD1; len: 16; CDR3aa: CASSSPRDRGHDEQFF; CDR3nt: TGCGCCAGCAGCTCCCCCCGGGACAGGGGGCATGATGAGCAGTTCTTC
abundance: NA; v_gene: TRBV28; j_gene: TRBJ2-3; d_gene: NA; len: 17; CDR3aa: CASSSNLNGVSTDTQYF; CDR3nt: TGTGCCAGCAGTTCCAACCTAAACGGGGTGAGCACAGATACGCAGTATTTT
abundance: many; v_gene: TRBV7-8; j_gene: TRBJ2-4; d_gene: TRBD2; len: 16; CDR3aa: CASSKGLAGEVDIQYF; CDR3nt: TGTGCCAGCAGTAAAGGACTAGCGGGGGAGGTGGACATTCAGTACTTC
abundance: few; v_gene: TRBV2; j_gene: TRBJ2-2; d_gene: TRBD1; len: 14; CDR3aa: CARTDRANTGELFF; CDR3nt: TGTGCCAGAACGGACAGGGCGAACACCGGGGAGCTGTTTTTT
abundance: many; v_gene: TRBV12-3/TRBV12-4; j_gene: TRBJ2-6; d_gene: NA; len: 17; CDR3aa: CASSLSPTESGANVLTF; CDR3nt: TGTGCCAGCAGTTTAAGCCCAACAGAATCTGGGGCCAACGTCCTGACTTTC
abundance: few; v_gene: TRBV6-1; j_gene: TRBJ1-2; d_gene: NA; len: 14; CDR3aa: CASSEIVVNYGYTF; CDR3nt: TGTGCCAGCAGTGAAATCGTCGTAAACTATGGCTACACCTTC
abundance: NA; v_gene: TRBV20-1; j_gene: TRBJ2-2; d_gene: NA; len: 16; CDR3aa: CSARDNRRANTGELFF; CDR3nt: TGCAGTGCTAGAGATAACAGGCGAGCGAACACCGGGGAGCTGTTTTTT
abundance: NA; v_gene: TRBV7-9; j_gene: TRBJ2-5; d_gene: TRBD1; len: 15; CDR3aa: CASRHCDRGGETQYF; CDR3nt: TGTGCCAGCAGACACTGCGACAGGGGAGGAGAGACCCAGTACTTC
abundance: few; v_gene: TRBV12-5; j_gene: TRBJ1-3; d_gene: NA; len: 14; CDR3aa: CASGLSLGGNTIYF; CDR3nt: TGTGCTAGTGGTCTCTCGCTGGGGGGAAACACCATATATTTT
abundance: many; v_gene: TRBV19; j_gene: TRBJ2-1; d_gene: NA; len: 16; CDR3aa: CASSIITDSSYNEQFF; CDR3nt: TGTGCCAGTAGTATTATAACTGACAGCTCCTACAATGAGCAGTTCTTC
abundance: few; v_gene: TRBV18; j_gene: TRBJ2-2; d_gene: TRBD2; len: 16; CDR3aa: CASSPQAGDNTGELFF; CDR3nt: TGTGCCAGCTCACCGCAAGCGGGGGATAACACCGGGGAGCTGTTTTTT
abundance: once; v_gene: TRBV20-1; j_gene: TRBJ1-2; d_gene: NA; len: 11; CDR3aa: CSARIGSGYTF; CDR3nt: TGCAGTGCTAGGATCGGGAGCGGCTACACCTTC
abundance: many; v_gene: TRBV28; j_gene: TRBJ1-1; d_gene: TRBD1; len: 17; CDR3aa: CASSHVDPGQGFTEAFF; CDR3nt: TGTGCCAGCAGTCACGTGGACCCCGGACAGGGGTTTACTGAAGCTTTCTTT
abundance: NA; v_gene: TRBV7-2; j_gene: TRBJ2-1; d_gene: NA; len: 15; CDR3aa: CASSTRGSYYNEQFF; CDR3nt: TGTGCCAGCAGCACCAGGGGAAGCTACTACAATGAGCAGTTCTTC
abundance: NA; v_gene: TRBV12-3/TRBV12-4; j_gene: TRBJ2-7; d_gene: TRBD1; len: 15; CDR3aa: CASSLSGQRRWEQYF; CDR3nt: TGTGCCAGCAGTTTATCGGGACAGCGGAGATGGGAGCAGTACTTC
abundance: many; v_gene: TRBV6-5; j_gene: TRBJ1-2; d_gene: TRBD1; len: 22; CDR3aa: CASSYYSGTVDFGGFDQNGYTF; CDR3nt: TGTGCCAGCAGTTACTATTCTGGGACAGTCGACTTTGGCGGCTTCGACCAGAATGGCTACACCTTC
abundance: NA; v_gene: TRBV20-1; j_gene: TRBJ2-7; d_gene: NA; len: 19; CDR3aa: CSGGSGDDRPTKRVYEQYF; CDR3nt: TGCAGTGGGGGTAGTGGGGACGACAGGCCAACAAAGAGAGTCTACGAGCAGTACTTC
abundance: NA; v_gene: TRBV2; j_gene: TRBJ2-4; d_gene: NA; len: 19; CDR3aa: CASEPPTSRFPLAKNIQYF; CDR3nt: TGTGCCAGCGAACCCCCAACGTCCCGCTTCCCACTAGCCAAAAACATTCAGTACTTC
abundance: few; v_gene: TRBV7-9; j_gene: TRBJ2-3; d_gene: NA; len: 15; CDR3aa: CASSLEPGSTDTQYF; CDR3nt: TGTGCCAGCAGCTTAGAACCGGGGTCCACAGATACGCAGTATTTT
abundance: NA; v_gene: TRBV12-3/TRBV12-4; j_gene: TRBJ2-1; d_gene: NA; len: 14; CDR3aa: CASSPSPRAVEQFF; CDR3nt: TGTGCCAGCAGTCCCTCCCCTAGGGCCGTTGAGCAGTTCTTC
abundance: NA; v_gene: TRBV20-1; j_gene: TRBJ1-1; d_gene: NA; len: 14; CDR3aa: CSAREPRGNTEAFF; CDR3nt: TGCAGTGCTAGAGAGCCCAGGGGGAACACTGAAGCTTTCTTT
abundance: NA; v_gene: TRBV12-3/TRBV12-4; j_gene: TRBJ2-7; d_gene: NA; len: 15; CDR3aa: CASSLVRTDPYEQYF; CDR3nt: TGTGCCAGCAGTTTAGTTCGGACAGATCCCTACGAGCAGTACTTC
abundance: many; v_gene: TRBV7-2; j_gene: TRBJ1-6; d_gene: NA; len: 15; CDR3aa: CASSYPDGDNSPLHF; CDR3nt: TGTGCCAGCAGCTATCCGGACGGAGATAATTCACCCCTCCACTTT
abundance: many; v_gene: TRBV7-2; j_gene: TRBJ2-5; d_gene: NA; len: 16; CDR3aa: CASSTGRGHYQETQYF; CDR3nt: TGTGCCAGCAGCACAGGAAGGGGACACTATCAAGAGACCCAGTACTTC
abundance: NA; v_gene: TRBV6-4; j_gene: TRBJ1-4; d_gene: TRBD1; len: 12; CDR3aa: CASRGQGEKLFF; CDR3nt: TGTGCCAGCAGGGGACAGGGCGAAAAACTGTTTTTT
abundance: NA; v_gene: TRBV7-6; j_gene: TRBJ1-4; d_gene: NA; len: 15; CDR3aa: CASSLVQSRGEKLFF; CDR3nt: TGTGCCAGCAGCTTAGTCCAATCGCGGGGTGAAAAACTGTTTTTT
abundance: few; v_gene: TRBV9; j_gene: TRBJ2-1; d_gene: TRBD1; len: 15; CDR3aa: CASSVAGTVYNEQFF; CDR3nt: TGTGCCAGCAGCGTAGCCGGGACAGTATACAATGAGCAGTTCTTC
abundance: few; v_gene: TRBV27; j_gene: TRBJ1-5; d_gene: NA; len: 13; CDR3aa: CASSLSFVQPQHF; CDR3nt: TGTGCCAGCAGTTTATCGTTCGTCCAGCCCCAGCATTTT